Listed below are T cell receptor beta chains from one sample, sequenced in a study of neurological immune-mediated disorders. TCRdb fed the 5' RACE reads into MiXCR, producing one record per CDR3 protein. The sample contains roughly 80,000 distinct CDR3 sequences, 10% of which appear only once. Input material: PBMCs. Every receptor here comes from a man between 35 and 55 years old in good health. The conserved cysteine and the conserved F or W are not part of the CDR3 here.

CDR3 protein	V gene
ASSAGQWNQPQH	TRBV7-9
ASTSYTEAF	TRBV12-3/TRBV12-4
ASSLGVAYEQY	TRBV7-8
ASSEYRRLAGADEQF	TRBV25-1
ASSESSASYGYT	TRBV10-2
SAREGGETQY	TRBV20-1
ASSPTDDKASGEQY	TRBV5-1
ASSLDPGTSRNTIY	TRBV5-5
ASRETGSYEQY	TRBV6-5
ASSLGDRVYYEQY	TRBV9
ASSLGQGKQY	TRBV28
ASSVATLAGGPSNEQF	TRBV9
ATSGGGASSYNEQF	TRBV24-1
ASSRRGDMIDEQF	TRBV3-1
ASSFQGAYNEQF	TRBV5-4
ASSPDTYEQY	TRBV11-2
ASSLGNRVLT	TRBV5-6
ASSLAGSQPGKETQY	TRBV5-1
ASSPTRANYGYT	TRBV14
ASSYSATGTGLNEQF	TRBV6-5
ASSLDPWFQTGNQPQH	TRBV12-3/TRBV12-4
ASSGTPNTEAF	TRBV9
ASSYRPGLDYEQY	TRBV6-5
SVVDWGSGNTIY	TRBV29-1
ASSLGRDRGNEKLF	TRBV12-3/TRBV12-4
SVLDPTYEQY	TRBV29-1
ASSSGDYEQY	TRBV5-6
SARAKVEPEHLIIDSPLH	TRBV20-1
SVSGLAYEQY	TRBV29-1
ATSRDRGLYEQY	TRBV15
ASSLDRHNEQF	TRBV5-8
GAWGMGLAGGNTGELF	TRBV29-1
ASSPGVAKNIQY	TRBV7-2
ASSEPLGQGGTGELF	TRBV10-1
SATGDGPTDTQY	TRBV20-1
ASSSLGSQY	TRBV6-2/TRBV6-3
SARDRLDRSYNEQF	TRBV20-1
ASSVGGSEKLF	TRBV6-1
SVEGRGGLYNEQF	TRBV29-1
ASRGRISGANVLT	TRBV12-3/TRBV12-4
AITLRDRGNGEAF	TRBV10-3
ASSPNGKHGYT	TRBV7-2
ASSWGQDFYEQY	TRBV7-9
SVEREAGSTQY	TRBV29-1
ASSQDWTGEDYGYT	TRBV3-1
ASSKGAGNTEAF	TRBV19
ASRQTGGSESPLH	TRBV5-1
SVGGLNTGELF	TRBV29-1
AWRSDGDTQY	TRBV30
SVEVLLGETEDTQY	TRBV29-1
ASSLGQGDTGELF	TRBV27
ASSPGTGVGNTEAF	TRBV5-1
ATHSGQMNTGELF	TRBV6-5
ASSRARASYNEQF	TRBV11-2
ASSPSPSGVDGELF	TRBV7-3
ASSVSSGELF	TRBV9
ASSSGREGVYTDTQY	TRBV5-6
ASSFGGSRPTDTQY	TRBV7-2
ASSVGSGGMETQY	TRBV9